One sample yielded the 8 T cell receptor beta chains listed below, sequenced in a study of blood T cell repertoires in COVID-19. Assay used: immunoSEQ multiplex PCR; TCRdb lists only in-frame clones, some missing. The sample gives roughly 190,000 clones, 70% to 85% of which show up once; 2.5% to 3.5% is in the top ten. Sequenced sample: PBMCs or T cells enriched from blood (not recorded which). All receptors derive from a woman aged 25-40 years who had recovered from COVID-19.

This clone occurred a few times. The gene calls are TRBV28 and TRBJ1-1, with D hard to call. Germline assignment: CDR1 MDHEN and CDR2 SYDVKM. Trimming removed 8 bases at V and 1 base at J, with 14 bases between. The CDR3 covers 14 residues. The CDR3 protein is CASHLIDRNTEAFF. DNA of the CDR3: TGTGCCAGCCACCTAATTGATCGGAACACTGAAGCTTTCTTT.

This clone was recorded only once. This sequence joins TRBV19 and TRBJ1-5; 7 bases are a match to TRBD1. With 10 bases clipped from V and 4 bases from J, the junction kept 10 bases outside the gene matches. This CDR3 spans 14 amino acids. Germline loops: CDR1 LNHDA, CDR2 SQIVND (reference sequence). This chain's CDR3 is CATSWTGNNQPQHF. The CDR3 coding sequence is TGTGCCACCTCCTGGACAGGCAATAATCAGCCCCAGCATTTT.

This rearrangement joins TRBV11-2 to TRBJ1-5, with D possibly matching TRBD1 (6 bases). Per the germline V gene, CDR1 is SGHAT and CDR2 is FQNNGV. CDR3 size: 18 residues. The V and J ends lost 5 bases and 2 bases respectively, with 22 bases between them. CDR3 in amino acids: CASSLGVRGAAGNQPQHF. CDR3 DNA sequence: TGTGCCAGCAGCCTAGGAGTCAGGGGCGCAGCAGGCAATCAGCCCCAGCATTTT.

The V gene is TRBV6-5, the J gene TRBJ1-1; D is unclear. This CDR3 has 14 amino acids. The germline V gene encodes CDR1 MNHEY and CDR2 SVGAGI. V was cut by 7 bases and J by 5 bases, with 17 bases left in between. The CDR3 loop is CASTPAQWSTEAFF. The CDR3 DNA reads as TGTGCCAGCACCCCGGCACAATGGAGTACTGAAGCTTTCTTT.

Only a few counts were recorded for this clone. This rearrangement joins TRBV28 to TRBJ1-1, with 7 bases fitting TRBD1. Germline V gene sequence: CDR1 MDHEN, CDR2 SYDVKM. With 2 bases clipped from V and 9 bases from J, the junction kept 9 bases outside the gene matches. This CDR3 is 14 amino acids long. The CDR3 nucleotides read TGTGCCAGCAGTTTAGGAGGGGGCGGGGCGAAAGCTTTCTTT. It encodes CASSLGGGGAKAFF.

The chain combines TRBV27 with TRBJ2-5; D not certain. Trimming removed 6 bases at V and 5 bases at J, with 16 bases between. CDR3 length equals 14 residues. CDR1 is MNHEY and CDR2 is SMNVEV in the germline V gene (reference sequence). The CDR3 DNA reads TGTGCCAGCAGCCACCCCCTTACCTACGAGACCCAGTACTTC. It translates to CASSHPLTYETQYF.

The J gene is TRBJ2-7, the V gene TRBV3-1 (or the pseudogene TRBV3-2); 9 bases agree with TRBD1. The germline V gene has CDR1 LGHDT and CDR2 YNNKEL (reference sequence). V shed 4 bases, J shed 2 bases, and the junction held 6 bases outside the gene matches. CDR3 length equals 15 residues. The CDR3 bases are TGTGCCAGCAGCCCCCGGACAGGGGTCCCCTACGAGCAGTACTTC. This codes for CASSPRTGVPYEQYF.

Here the CDR3 DNA reads TGTGCCAGCAGCTTGGACAGCGTGAACACTGAAGCTTTCTTT. Translated: CASSLDSVNTEAFF. V is TRBV11-3 and J is TRBJ1-1; perhaps TRBD1 as D (6 bases). Trimming stripped 3 bases from V and 0 bases from J, with 8 bases between. CDR1 and CDR2 (germline): SGHNT, YENEEA. The CDR3 runs 14 residues.